The 30 T cell receptor beta chains in this list originate from one sample, sequenced in a study of blood T cell repertoires in COVID-19 (TCRdb year 2020). The library was made by the immunoSEQ multiplex PCR assay. TCRdb stores this immuneACCESS table with in-frame sequences only. Part of the clones is absent; in the studies checked, under half of the shortfall reflects unresolved V genes, and no reason is known for the rest. The sample includes around 300,000 clones, with around 90% observed a single time. Clones ranked in the top ten supply roughly 1.1% of the sample. Material for sequencing was PBMCs or T cells enriched from blood (not recorded which). The receptors originated from a woman aged 30 to 39 who had recovered from COVID-19.

The chain carries TRBV25-1 and TRBJ2-6; 9 bases map to TRBD1. Unmatched junction bases numbered 6, after V lost 1 base and J lost 2 bases. The CDR3 consists of 18 residues. CDR1 MGHDK and CDR2 SYGVNS come from the germline V gene. The CDR3 region is CASSEWDRVGAGANVLTF. As DNA, the CDR3 is TGTGCCAGCAGTGAATGGGACAGGGTTGGGGCTGGGGCCAACGTCCTGACTTTC.

The chain employs TRBV5-5 and TRBJ1-2; D not resolved. The V and J ends lost 1 base and 10 bases respectively, with 14 bases between them. This CDR3 is 13 amino acids long. The germline CDR1 and CDR2 sequences are SGHKS and YYEKEE (reference sequence). DNA of the CDR3: TGTGCCAGCAGCTTGAAGTCAGCGGGGTTCTACACCTTC. Translation: CASSLKSAGFYTF.

This chain joins TRBV28 and TRBJ2-1; the D gene is possibly TRBD1 (6 bases). Germline V gene lookup returns CDR1 MDHEN and CDR2 SYDVKM. V was clipped by 8 bases and J by 8 bases, with 10 bases between them. The CDR3 is made up of 11 amino acids. The DNA of the CDR3 is TGTGCCAGCTGTGGGGGCTATGAGCAGTTCTTC. Translation: CASCGGYEQFF.

This clone was seen a single time. V is TRBV20-1 and J is TRBJ2-3, with D tentatively TRBD2 (6 bases). Germline V gives CDR1 DFQATT, CDR2 SNEGSKA (reference sequence). CDR3 size: 14 residues. V lost 3 bases and J 0 bases, leaving 10 bases between the germline ends. The DNA for the CDR3 is TGCAGTGCTAGTAGGGAGGCGAGCACAGATACGCAGTATTTT. It codes for CSASREASTDTQYF.

V is TRBV18 and J is TRBJ2-7; 10 nucleotides align to TRBD1. This CDR3 is built from 12 residues. Germline-derived CDR1 and CDR2 are KGHSH and LQKENI. The V gene end was trimmed by 6 bases and the J gene end by 6 bases; junction bases not matched to a gene: 2. CDR3 sequence reads: CASSGTGVEQYF. For the CDR3, the DNA is TGTGCCAGCTCGGGGACAGGGGTCGAGCAGTACTTC.

The V and J genes are TRBV27 and TRBJ1-1; D uncertain. The germline V gene encodes CDR1 MNHEY and CDR2 SMNVEV (reference sequence). The V end lost 0 bases, the J end lost 5 bases, and 7 bases lay between the germline ends. CDR3 size: 13 residues. The CDR3 coding sequence is TGTGCCAGCAGTTTATCGAGAGGAACTGAAGCTTTCTTT. It encodes CASSLSRGTEAFF.

The chain employs TRBV7-2 and TRBJ2-7; 7 bases are shared with TRBD1. The CDR3 contains 16 residues. The germline V gene encodes CDR1 SGHTA and CDR2 FQGNSA. The junction had 12 bases not matched to a gene; V was cut back by 4 bases and J by 3 bases. The CDR3 is CASSSRTGKYNYEQYF. In nucleotides, the CDR3 is TGTGCCAGCAGCTCTCGGACAGGCAAGTACAACTACGAGCAGTACTTC.

This clone was detected only once. V gene TRBV19 combines with J gene TRBJ1-4; D possibly corresponds to TRBD1 (6 bases). V gave up 0 bases and J gave up 4 bases, with 15 bases separating them. Germline V gives CDR1 LNHDA, CDR2 SQIVND (reference sequence). The CDR3 loop spans 17 amino acids. The CDR3 here is CASSIDPNRVINEKLFF. The CDR3 DNA is TGTGCCAGTAGTATAGATCCCAACAGGGTGATTAATGAAAAACTGTTTTTT.

V is TRBV28 and J is TRBJ2-5; 7 bases align to TRBD2. CDR1 and CDR2 (germline): MDHEN, SYDVKM. This CDR3 contains 20 residues. V shed 2 bases, J shed 3 bases, and the junction held 21 bases outside the gene matches. CDR3 DNA: TGTGCCAGCAGTTTACAGGCTGGACTAGGTATAGATAATTATAAAGAGACCCAGTACTTC. Translating gives CASSLQAGLGIDNYKETQYF. Full variable domain (outside the CDR3, taken from reference TRBV28 and TRBJ2-5): DVKVTQSSRYLVKRTGEKVFLECVQDMDHENMFWYRQDPGLGLRLIYFSYDVKMKEKGDIPEGYSVSREKKERFSLILESASTNQTSMYLCASSLQAGLGIDNYKETQYFGPGTRLLVL.

The V gene is TRBV25-1, the J gene TRBJ2-1; 7 positions match TRBD2. The V gene end was trimmed by 5 bases and the J gene end by 9 bases; junction bases not matched to a gene: 10. Germline-derived CDR1 and CDR2 are MGHDK and SYGVNS. This CDR3 spans 14 amino acids. The CDR3 region is CASSPLGGTTEQFF. The CDR3 bases are TGTGCCAGCAGTCCTCTCGGGGGGACTACTGAGCAGTTCTTC.

The rearrangement joins TRBV15 to TRBJ1-6; a weak D match, TRBD1 (6 bases). The CDR3 spans 14 residues. Deletions cut 8 bases from V and 8 bases from J, with 16 bases between. Germline V gene lookup returns CDR1 LNHNV and CDR2 YYDKDF (reference sequence). Here the CDR3 reads CATARRSGDSPLHF. In DNA, the CDR3 is TGTGCCACCGCGCGACGTTCAGGGGATTCACCCCTCCACTTT.

The genes are TRBV18 and TRBJ1-2, with D perhaps TRBD1 (5 bases). CDR3 size: 12 residues. V was clipped by 3 bases and J by 4 bases, with 6 bases between them. From germline, CDR1 is KGHSH and CDR2 LQKENI. The CDR3 here is CASSPQGYGYTF. The DNA for the CDR3 is TGTGCCAGCTCACCCCAGGGCTATGGCTACACCTTC.

The chain has TRBV5-6 and TRBJ1-4; 12 positions match TRBD1. The CDR3 extends over 15 amino acids. Germline loops: CDR1 SGHDT, CDR2 YYEEEE. Losses at the gene ends were 0 bases for V and 8 bases for J; bases not matched to a gene: 2. The DNA of the CDR3 is TGTGCCAGCAGCTTGGCCGGGACAGGGGGCGAAAAACTGTTTTTT. It yields the protein CASSLAGTGGEKLFF. Based on the CDR3 plus reference TRBV5-6 and TRBJ1-4, the full variable domain is DAGVTQSPTHLIKTRGQQVTLRCSPKSGHDTVSWYQQALGQGPQFIFQYYEEEERQRGNFPDRFSGHQFPNYSSELNVNALLLGDSALYLCASSLAGTGGEKLFFGSGTQLSVL.

This rearrangement joins TRBV28 to TRBJ1-5, with 7 nucleotides matching TRBD1. Trimming removed 3 bases from V and 1 base from J; junction bases left unmatched: 3. The CDR3 covers 15 residues. CDR1 MDHEN and CDR2 SYDVKM come from the germline V gene. DNA of the CDR3: TGTGCCAGCAGTTTTTCGACAGGGAGCAATCAGCCCCAGCATTTT. As protein: CASSFSTGSNQPQHF.

The CDR3 is CASKESTTNEKLFF. CDR3 sequence (DNA): TGTGCCAGCAAAGAGAGTACAACTAATGAAAAACTGTTTTTT. The gene calls are TRBV28 and TRBJ1-4; D gene ambiguous. V was cut by 7 bases and J by 0 bases, with 9 bases left in between. CDR3 size: 14 residues. CDR1 MDHEN and CDR2 SYDVKM come from the germline V gene.

This clone is a singleton in its sample. Sequence at one end of the junction differs from germline and may be a read error. V and J are TRBV6-2 or TRBV6-3 and TRBJ1-4, with 7 bases identical to TRBD1. The CDR3 runs 11 residues. Germline V CDR1 and CDR2: MNHEY, SVGEGT. CDR3 amino acids: CASSEGQRTHF. The CDR3 DNA is TGTGCCAGCAGTGAGGGACAGAGGACCCATTTT.

The chain has TRBV11-3 and TRBJ2-7; 7 positions match TRBD1. The CDR3 is 15 residues long. The V gene's germline CDR1 is SGHNT and CDR2 YENEEA. V lost 5 bases and J lost 2; bases outside the gene matches: 9. CDR3 nucleotide sequence: TGTGCCAGCAGCCGTACCGGGACAGAGACCTACGAGCAGTACTTC. This gives the protein CASSRTGTETYEQYF.

This clone appeared a single time. This chain links TRBV5-1 with TRBJ2-5; 13 nucleotides match TRBD2. Unmatched junction bases numbered 7, after V lost 7 bases and J lost 4 bases. CDR1 and CDR2 (germline): SGHRS, YFSETQ. CDR3 length: 15 amino acids. CDR3 nucleotides: TGCGCCAGCCTGTTGACTAGCGGGAGGACAGAGACCCAGTACTTC. It encodes CASLLTSGRTETQYF.

The rearrangement uses TRBV4-1 and TRBJ2-6; tentative D call: TRBD2 (5 bases). V gave up 4 bases and J gave up 4 bases, with 17 bases separating them. Germline values: CDR1 MGHRA, CDR2 YSYEKL. The CDR3 runs 17 residues. CDR3 region: CASSPVRAMEGANVLTF. The CDR3 nucleotides are TGCGCCAGCAGCCCGGTGAGGGCAATGGAAGGGGCCAACGTCCTGACTTTC.

V gene TRBV28 combines with J gene TRBJ2-7; TRBD2 aligns across 11 bases. The CDR3 spans 14 residues. In germline, CDR1 is MDHEN, CDR2 SYDVKM. Trimming took 7 bases from V and 4 from J; bases not matched to a gene: 6. The CDR3 sequence is CASNFLAGGYEQYF. The CDR3 region has the DNA TGTGCCAGCAACTTTCTAGCGGGAGGATACGAGCAGTACTTC.

This clone was recorded only once. The chain recombines TRBV4-3 with TRBJ2-7; 9 nucleotides line up with TRBD1. The germline V gene has CDR1 LGHNA and CDR2 YSLEER. The CDR3 is made up of 17 amino acids. V lost 0 bases to trimming and J lost 7 bases; unmatched junction nucleotides: 13. The CDR3 loop is CASSQEWSGQGGYEQYF. CDR3 DNA: TGCGCCAGCAGCCAAGAATGGTCGGGACAGGGAGGCTATGAGCAGTACTTC.

The V and J genes are TRBV9 and TRBJ2-1, with 12 bases that match TRBD2. Germline CDR1 is SGDLS and CDR2 is YYNGEE. CDR3 length equals 18 residues. With 0 bases clipped from V and 0 bases from J, the junction kept 4 bases outside the gene matches. The DNA for the CDR3 is TGTGCCAGCAGCGTAGGGCTAGCGGGAGGGCCCTCCTACAATGAGCAGTTCTTC. This encodes CASSVGLAGGPSYNEQFF.

The gene calls are TRBV7-9 and TRBJ2-7; 8 positions agree with TRBD1. With 4 bases clipped from V and 5 bases from J, the junction kept 7 bases outside the gene matches. Germline lookup yields CDR1 SEHNR and CDR2 FQNEAQ (reference sequence). CDR3 length: 14 residues. The chain's CDR3 is CASSSRTGQDEQYF. CDR3 in DNA: TGTGCCAGCAGCTCCAGGACAGGGCAGGACGAGCAGTACTTC.

The chain is built from TRBV21-1 and TRBJ1-6; the D segment call TRBD1 is taken from the table without a DNA check. TRBV21-1 is deemed a pseudogene. The CDR3 consists of 20 residues. The CDR3 region has the DNA TGTGCCAGCAGCAAAGCGCTAGGACAGGCTCCGAGGACCTATAATTCACCCCTCCACTTT. It codes for CASSKALGQAPRTYNSPLHF.

The chain combines TRBV6-4 with TRBJ2-7, with 9 nucleotides matching TRBD1. This CDR3 is 15 amino acids long. Germline values: CDR1 MRHNA, CDR2 SNTAGT. Losses at the gene ends were 4 bases for V and 1 base for J; bases not matched to a gene: 5. CDR3 region: CASSVEQGASYEQYF. The CDR3 DNA sequence: TGTGCCAGCAGTGTGGAACAGGGGGCATCCTACGAGCAGTACTTC.

The chain employs TRBV12-3 or TRBV12-4 and TRBJ2-7; 7 nucleotides line up with TRBD2. Losses at the gene ends were 8 bases for V and 3 bases for J; bases not matched to a gene: 7. CDR3 length equals 13 residues. The CDR3 loop is CASGRTSGYEQYF. The CDR3 DNA is TGTGCCAGCGGGAGGACTAGTGGCTACGAGCAGTACTTC.

The chain recombines TRBV7-3 with TRBJ1-1; the match to TRBD1 covers 9 bases. V dropped 4 bases and J dropped 4; count of bases not matched to a gene: 4. CDR1 and CDR2 from the germline V gene are SGHTA and FQGTGA. There are 14 residues in the CDR3. DNA of the CDR3: TGTGCCAGCAGCTGGACAGGGGATAGCACTGAAGCTTTCTTT. Translating gives CASSWTGDSTEAFF.

The chain has TRBV2 and TRBJ2-5, with a weak D call TRBD1 (5 bases). Germline values: CDR1 SNHLY, CDR2 FYNNEI. CDR3 length: 14 residues. V lost 2 bases and J 2 bases, leaving 9 bases between the germline ends. The CDR3 DNA follows: TGTGCCAGCAGTGAACGGACACATCAAGAGACCCAGTACTTC. Protein product: CASSERTHQETQYF.

The chain is built from TRBV28 and TRBJ1-3, with TRBD1 as a possible D gene (6 bases). Trimming removed 6 bases from V and 0 bases from J, with 12 bases in between. The CDR3 is 15 amino acids. Germline V gives CDR1 MDHEN, CDR2 SYDVKM. This CDR3 is CASRPGQISGNTIYF. CDR3 nucleotides: TGTGCCAGCAGACCCGGACAGATCTCTGGAAACACCATATATTTT.

The rearrangement uses TRBV5-1 and TRBJ2-7, with 8 bases that match TRBD1. In germline, CDR1 is SGHRS, CDR2 YFSETQ. V gave up 0 bases and J gave up 2 bases; unmatched junction bases: 1. This CDR3 has 14 residues. The CDR3 protein is CASSLATGAYEQYF. DNA for the CDR3: TGCGCCAGCAGCTTGGCGACAGGGGCCTACGAGCAGTACTTC.